Listed below are T cell receptor beta chains from one sample, sequenced in a study of cytomegalovirus exposure and HLA in healthy donors. Profiling relied on immunoSEQ multiplex PCR, and the TCRdb table lists in-frame clones only, not all of them. This sample has 150,000 to 200,000 clones, with around 85% found just once. Material: PBMCs. The receptors come from a woman in her forties or fifties in good health and CMV-seronegative. CDR3s include the opening cysteine and the closing phenylalanine or tryptophan. Fields, in order: clone size, D gene, V gene, J gene, CDR3 DNA, CDR3 protein. A D gene is named only where the DNA matches it firmly. The size field is filled for only some rows; it gives once, few, many or a size class.

abundance: .
d_gene: .
v_gene: TRBV28
j_gene: TRBJ2-1
CDR3nt: TGTGCCAGCAGTTTATCAAATACAGGGAGAAATGAGCAGTTCTTC
CDR3aa: CASSLSNTGRNEQFF

abundance: few
d_gene: .
v_gene: TRBV28
j_gene: TRBJ2-7
CDR3nt: TGTGCCAGCAGTTATAGCGAGGTGCTCTACGAGCAGTACTTC
CDR3aa: CASSYSEVLYEQYF

abundance: .
d_gene: TRBD2
v_gene: TRBV7-6
j_gene: TRBJ2-1
CDR3nt: TGTGCCAGCAGCCCGCGGACTAGCGGGAGTCTTAATGAGCAGTTCTTC
CDR3aa: CASSPRTSGSLNEQFF

abundance: .
d_gene: .
v_gene: TRBV6-4
j_gene: TRBJ2-3
CDR3nt: TGTGCCAGCAGTCATCGGGAGTCAGATACGCAGTATTTT
CDR3aa: CASSHRESDTQYF

abundance: .
d_gene: .
v_gene: TRBV19
j_gene: TRBJ2-3
CDR3nt: TGTGCCAGTAGTCCGCGGGACCGCACAGATACGCAGTATTTT
CDR3aa: CASSPRDRTDTQYF

abundance: .
d_gene: .
v_gene: TRBV5-4
j_gene: TRBJ2-3
CDR3nt: TGTGCCAGCAGCTTTAGCGGTCTACGCACAGATACGCAGTATTTT
CDR3aa: CASSFSGLRTDTQYF

abundance: .
d_gene: TRBD2
v_gene: TRBV5-1
j_gene: TRBJ2-3
CDR3nt: TGCGCCAGCAGCTTGGATAGCGGGGGCACAGATACGCAGTATTTT
CDR3aa: CASSLDSGGTDTQYF

abundance: .
d_gene: .
v_gene: TRBV6-1
j_gene: TRBJ1-5
CDR3nt: TGTGCCAGCAGGGAATTAAATCGCCCCGCAGGGCCCATGAGCAATCAGCCCCAGCATTTT
CDR3aa: CASRELNRPAGPMSNQPQHF

abundance: .
d_gene: .
v_gene: TRBV28
j_gene: TRBJ2-5
CDR3nt: TGTGCCAGCAGTATCCAGGGGACACGGCGTGAGACCCAGTACTTC
CDR3aa: CASSIQGTRRETQYF

abundance: .
d_gene: .
v_gene: TRBV29-1
j_gene: TRBJ2-2
CDR3nt: TGCAGCGTTGCTCACCGCCTTGGCAGCACCGGGGAGCTGTTTTTT
CDR3aa: CSVAHRLGSTGELFF

abundance: .
d_gene: TRBD2
v_gene: TRBV11-2
j_gene: TRBJ2-1
CDR3nt: TGTGCCAGCAGAAAGAGGGGAAGACTAGCGGGCCTGGGGTATGAGCAGTTCTTC
CDR3aa: CASRKRGRLAGLGYEQFF

abundance: .
d_gene: TRBD2
v_gene: TRBV5-1
j_gene: TRBJ2-1
CDR3nt: TGCGCCAGCAGCTTAAAGACTAGCGGGGAACCGGGGGGTGAGCAGTTCTTC
CDR3aa: CASSLKTSGEPGGEQFF

abundance: .
d_gene: TRBD1
v_gene: TRBV19
j_gene: TRBJ2-1
CDR3nt: TGTGCCAGTGGGCGACAGGGGCTCAACAATGAGCAGTTCTTC
CDR3aa: CASGRQGLNNEQFF

abundance: .
d_gene: TRBD2
v_gene: TRBV19
j_gene: TRBJ2-3
CDR3nt: TGTGCCAGTAGTATAGTAGCGGGGACGTCGGGAACGCAGTATTTT
CDR3aa: CASSIVAGTSGTQYF

abundance: .
d_gene: .
v_gene: TRBV18
j_gene: TRBJ2-7
CDR3nt: TGTGCCAGCTCACCAACGACAGGAGTCTACGAGCAGTACTTC
CDR3aa: CASSPTTGVYEQYF

abundance: .
d_gene: TRBD2
v_gene: TRBV5-1
j_gene: TRBJ2-5
CDR3nt: TGCGCCAGCAGCTTGGGAGGAGCGGGGTACCAAGAGACCCAGTACTTC
CDR3aa: CASSLGGAGYQETQYF

abundance: .
d_gene: .
v_gene: TRBV29-1
j_gene: TRBJ1-1
CDR3nt: TGCAGCGCCTTCCAGGGGATGAACACTGAAGCTTTCTTT
CDR3aa: CSAFQGMNTEAFF

abundance: .
d_gene: .
v_gene: TRBV4-3
j_gene: TRBJ2-1
CDR3nt: TGCGCCAGCAGCCAAGAAAGAGCGGCGAGCTCCTACAATGAGCAGTTCTTC
CDR3aa: CASSQERAASSYNEQFF

abundance: .
d_gene: .
v_gene: TRBV5-1
j_gene: TRBJ1-4
CDR3nt: TGCGCCAGCAGCTGGTCTTGGGGGCAGGCTAATGAAAAACTGTTTTTT
CDR3aa: CASSWSWGQANEKLFF

abundance: .
d_gene: TRBD2
v_gene: TRBV7-3
j_gene: TRBJ2-1
CDR3nt: TGTGCCAGCAGCTTACTAGCGGGACCCCAGGGGAATGAGCAGTTCTTC
CDR3aa: CASSLLAGPQGNEQFF

abundance: .
d_gene: TRBD1
v_gene: TRBV2
j_gene: TRBJ1-1
CDR3nt: TGTGCCAGCAGGGAACGGACAGGGGCCCATGAAGCTTTCTTT
CDR3aa: CASRERTGAHEAFF

abundance: .
d_gene: .
v_gene: TRBV7-2
j_gene: TRBJ2-5
CDR3nt: TGTGCCAGCAGCTTAAGTTTCCGGGGAGAGACCCAGTACTTC
CDR3aa: CASSLSFRGETQYF

abundance: .
d_gene: .
v_gene: TRBV7-2
j_gene: TRBJ1-1
CDR3nt: TGTGCCAGCAGCTTAGCAGGGGTATTGTTTGCTGAAGCTTTCTTT
CDR3aa: CASSLAGVLFAEAFF

abundance: .
d_gene: .
v_gene: TRBV5-6
j_gene: TRBJ1-1
CDR3nt: TGTGCCAGCAGCCTGCGATGGGGGGAGGGGACTGAAGCTTTCTTT
CDR3aa: CASSLRWGEGTEAFF

abundance: few
d_gene: .
v_gene: TRBV6-1
j_gene: TRBJ1-2
CDR3nt: TGTGCCAGCACCCTAGGGGGGGCAGGCTACACCTTC
CDR3aa: CASTLGGAGYTF

abundance: once
d_gene: TRBD1
v_gene: TRBV29-1
j_gene: TRBJ1-1
CDR3nt: TGCAGCGTGACAGGGGTCAACACTGAAGCTTTCTTT
CDR3aa: CSVTGVNTEAFF

abundance: .
d_gene: .
v_gene: TRBV11-2
j_gene: TRBJ2-4
CDR3nt: TGTGCCAGCAGCCCTCCGGGACTGATAGCCAAAAACATTCAGTACTTC
CDR3aa: CASSPPGLIAKNIQYF

abundance: .
d_gene: .
v_gene: TRBV28
j_gene: TRBJ1-2
CDR3nt: TGTGCCAGCAGTTTAGTCGCCGGGGTTGGCTACACCTTC
CDR3aa: CASSLVAGVGYTF

abundance: .
d_gene: .
v_gene: TRBV4-1
j_gene: TRBJ2-7
CDR3nt: TGCGCCAGCAGCCGCGGGGCGACTTCTACCTACGAGCAGTACTTC
CDR3aa: CASSRGATSTYEQYF

abundance: .
d_gene: .
v_gene: TRBV7-7
j_gene: TRBJ2-5
CDR3nt: TGTGCCAGCAGCTTAGGTACAGGGACGGAGACCCAGTACTTC
CDR3aa: CASSLGTGTETQYF

abundance: .
d_gene: TRBD2
v_gene: TRBV6-1
j_gene: TRBJ2-7
CDR3nt: TGTGCCAGCAGTGAAACTAGCGGCGCCTACGAGCAGTACTTC
CDR3aa: CASSETSGAYEQYF

abundance: .
d_gene: .
v_gene: TRBV6-6
j_gene: TRBJ2-1
CDR3nt: TGTGCCAGCAGCGGGAGCTCCTACAATGAGCAGTTCTTC
CDR3aa: CASSGSSYNEQFF

abundance: .
d_gene: TRBD1
v_gene: TRBV29-1
j_gene: TRBJ2-5
CDR3nt: TGCAGCGTTGCGGGACAGACACAAGAGACCCAGTACTTC
CDR3aa: CSVAGQTQETQYF

abundance: .
d_gene: TRBD1
v_gene: TRBV2
j_gene: TRBJ1-4
CDR3nt: TGTGCCAGCAGAACTCAGGGGGCGGTTAATGAAAAACTGTTTTTT
CDR3aa: CASRTQGAVNEKLFF

abundance: few
d_gene: TRBD2
v_gene: TRBV28
j_gene: TRBJ2-7
CDR3nt: TGTGCCAGCAGTGAAACTAGCGGGAGGAGACTATACGAGCAGTACTTC
CDR3aa: CASSETSGRRLYEQYF

abundance: .
d_gene: TRBD1
v_gene: TRBV7-9
j_gene: TRBJ2-7
CDR3nt: TGTGCCAGCGCGACAGGGGATACCTACGAGCAGTACTTC
CDR3aa: CASATGDTYEQYF

abundance: few
d_gene: TRBD2
v_gene: TRBV29-1
j_gene: TRBJ2-2
CDR3nt: TGCAGCGTTGTGGGACTAGCTCGGTCCCCGAACACCGGGGAGCTGTTTTTT
CDR3aa: CSVVGLARSPNTGELFF

abundance: .
d_gene: TRBD2
v_gene: TRBV28
j_gene: TRBJ2-3
CDR3nt: TGTGCCAGCTCGAGCGGGAACACAGATACGCAGTATTTT
CDR3aa: CASSSGNTDTQYF

abundance: .
d_gene: TRBD2
v_gene: TRBV5-1
j_gene: TRBJ2-5
CDR3nt: TGCGCCAGCAGCTTGGGACTAGCGGGAGCCGGGCGGACCCAGTACTTC
CDR3aa: CASSLGLAGAGRTQYF

abundance: few
d_gene: .
v_gene: TRBV28
j_gene: TRBJ2-3
CDR3nt: TGTGCCAGCAGTTTTACAACGACATCGGATACGCAGTATTTT
CDR3aa: CASSFTTTSDTQYF

abundance: .
d_gene: TRBD1
v_gene: TRBV27
j_gene: TRBJ2-7
CDR3nt: TGTGCCAGCAGTCGAGAAACGACAGGGATCAACGAGCAGTACTTC
CDR3aa: CASSRETTGINEQYF

abundance: .
d_gene: TRBD1
v_gene: TRBV27
j_gene: TRBJ1-1
CDR3nt: TGTGCCAGCAGGAGGGGGCAAGGGATGAACACTGAAGCTTTCTTT
CDR3aa: CASRRGQGMNTEAFF

abundance: .
d_gene: TRBD2
v_gene: TRBV10-2
j_gene: TRBJ2-1
CDR3nt: TGCGCCAGCAGTGACCCCCCACTAGCGGAGCCCTACAATGAGCAGTTCTTC
CDR3aa: CASSDPPLAEPYNEQFF

abundance: .
d_gene: .
v_gene: TRBV2
j_gene: TRBJ1-1
CDR3nt: TGTGCCAGCCAGCTTCTGTCAGGGGACACTGAAGCTTTCTTT
CDR3aa: CASQLLSGDTEAFF

abundance: .
d_gene: TRBD2
v_gene: TRBV30
j_gene: TRBJ2-1
CDR3nt: TGTGCCTGGAGTGTACAGGGAGGGACTAGCGGGAGTGCTGAGCAGTTCTTC
CDR3aa: CAWSVQGGTSGSAEQFF

abundance: .
d_gene: .
v_gene: TRBV28
j_gene: TRBJ1-2
CDR3nt: TGTGCCAGCGGAGGGAGGAGACTAGGTATCTATGGCTACACCTTC
CDR3aa: CASGGRRLGIYGYTF

abundance: .
d_gene: .
v_gene: TRBV5-1
j_gene: TRBJ1-4
CDR3nt: TGCGCCAGCAGCTGGGCGACAGGACTCAATGAAAAACTGTTTTTT
CDR3aa: CASSWATGLNEKLFF

abundance: .
d_gene: .
v_gene: TRBV6-5
j_gene: TRBJ2-1
CDR3nt: TGTGCCAGCAGTCGAACACAGAGCTCCTACAATGAGCAGTTCTTC
CDR3aa: CASSRTQSSYNEQFF

abundance: .
d_gene: TRBD1
v_gene: TRBV28
j_gene: TRBJ1-2
CDR3nt: TGTGCCAGCAGGGGACAGGGTTCATATGGCTACACCTTC
CDR3aa: CASRGQGSYGYTF

abundance: .
d_gene: .
v_gene: TRBV5-1
j_gene: TRBJ2-3
CDR3nt: TGCGCCAGCAGCTGGGGGACTGGCACAGATACGCAGTATTTT
CDR3aa: CASSWGTGTDTQYF

abundance: .
d_gene: TRBD1
v_gene: TRBV6-1
j_gene: TRBJ1-2
CDR3nt: TGTGCCAGCAGTGGAAGGGACAGGGCCGCTTATGGCTACACCTTC
CDR3aa: CASSGRDRAAYGYTF

abundance: .
d_gene: TRBD2
v_gene: TRBV30
j_gene: TRBJ2-1
CDR3nt: TGTGCCTGGAGGGTCGGCGGGAGTAGCAATGAGCAGTTCTTC
CDR3aa: CAWRVGGSSNEQFF

abundance: .
d_gene: .
v_gene: TRBV18
j_gene: TRBJ1-1
CDR3nt: TGTGCCAGCTCCACTGCCGACAGGCGGAACACTGAAGCTTTCTTT
CDR3aa: CASSTADRRNTEAFF

abundance: once
d_gene: TRBD2
v_gene: TRBV30
j_gene: TRBJ2-3
CDR3nt: TGTGCCTGGAGGTCTAGCGGGATTGCGACAGATACGCAGTATTTT
CDR3aa: CAWRSSGIATDTQYF

abundance: .
d_gene: TRBD2
v_gene: TRBV7-7
j_gene: TRBJ2-7
CDR3nt: TGTGCCAGCAGCCCGGGGACGGGAGGGCTCGACGAGCAGTACTTC
CDR3aa: CASSPGTGGLDEQYF

abundance: once
d_gene: TRBD1
v_gene: TRBV29-1
j_gene: TRBJ2-7
CDR3nt: TGCACCAGCCATCCCGGACAGGGGACCTACGAGCAGTACTTC
CDR3aa: CTSHPGQGTYEQYF

abundance: .
d_gene: TRBD1
v_gene: TRBV19
j_gene: TRBJ1-2
CDR3nt: TGTGCCACCCGGGACAGGGGTTCGGACTATGGCTACACCTTC
CDR3aa: CATRDRGSDYGYTF

abundance: .
d_gene: .
v_gene: TRBV5-1
j_gene: TRBJ2-6
CDR3nt: TGCGCCAGCAGCACCAACGCCGGCTCTGGGGCCAACGTCCTGACTTTC
CDR3aa: CASSTNAGSGANVLTF

abundance: .
d_gene: TRBD2
v_gene: TRBV4-2
j_gene: TRBJ2-1
CDR3nt: TGTGCCAGCAGCCAAGGCCCTGGGCTAGCGGGAGCCAATGAGCAGTTCTTC
CDR3aa: CASSQGPGLAGANEQFF